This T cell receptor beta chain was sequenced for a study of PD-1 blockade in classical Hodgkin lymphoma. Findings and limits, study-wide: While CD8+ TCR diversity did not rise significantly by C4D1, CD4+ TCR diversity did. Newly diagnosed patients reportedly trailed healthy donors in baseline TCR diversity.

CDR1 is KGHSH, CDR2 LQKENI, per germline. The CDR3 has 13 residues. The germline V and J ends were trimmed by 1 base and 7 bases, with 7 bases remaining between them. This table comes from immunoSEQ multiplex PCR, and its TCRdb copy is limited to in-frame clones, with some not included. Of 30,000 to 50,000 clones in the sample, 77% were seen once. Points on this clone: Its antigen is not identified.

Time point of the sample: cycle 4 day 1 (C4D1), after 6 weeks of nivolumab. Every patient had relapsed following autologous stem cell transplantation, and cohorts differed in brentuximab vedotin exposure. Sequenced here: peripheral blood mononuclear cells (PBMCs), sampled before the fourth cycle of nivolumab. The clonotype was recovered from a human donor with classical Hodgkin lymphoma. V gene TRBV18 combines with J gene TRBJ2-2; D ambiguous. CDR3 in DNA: TGTGCCAGCTCACCACGCCCAGGCGGGGAGCTGTTTTTT. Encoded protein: CASSPRPGGELFF.